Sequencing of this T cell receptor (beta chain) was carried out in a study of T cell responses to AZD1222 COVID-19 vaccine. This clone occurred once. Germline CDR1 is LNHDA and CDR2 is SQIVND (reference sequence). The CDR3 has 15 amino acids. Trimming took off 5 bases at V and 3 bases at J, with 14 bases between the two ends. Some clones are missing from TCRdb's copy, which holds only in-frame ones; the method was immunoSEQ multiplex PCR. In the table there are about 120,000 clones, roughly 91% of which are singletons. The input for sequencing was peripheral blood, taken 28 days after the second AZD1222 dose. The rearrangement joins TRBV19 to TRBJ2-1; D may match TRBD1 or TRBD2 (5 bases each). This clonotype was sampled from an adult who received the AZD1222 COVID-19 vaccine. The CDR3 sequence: CASSYRDGNYNEQFF. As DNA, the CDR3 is TGTGCCAGTAGTTACCGGGACGGTAACTACAATGAGCAGTTCTTC.